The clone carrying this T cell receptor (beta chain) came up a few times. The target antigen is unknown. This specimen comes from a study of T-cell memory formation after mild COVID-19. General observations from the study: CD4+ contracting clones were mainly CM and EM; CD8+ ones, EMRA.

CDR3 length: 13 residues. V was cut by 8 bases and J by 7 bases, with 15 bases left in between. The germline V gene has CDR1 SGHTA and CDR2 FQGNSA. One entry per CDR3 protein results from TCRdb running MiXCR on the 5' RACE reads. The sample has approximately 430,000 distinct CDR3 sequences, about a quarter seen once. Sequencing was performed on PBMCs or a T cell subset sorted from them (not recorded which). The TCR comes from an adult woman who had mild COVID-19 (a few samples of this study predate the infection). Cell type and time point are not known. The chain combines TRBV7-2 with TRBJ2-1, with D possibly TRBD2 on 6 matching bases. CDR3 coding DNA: TGTGCCAGCGGGGCGGCGGGAAGGAATGAGCAGTTCTTC. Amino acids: CASGAAGRNEQFF.